What follows describes a single T cell receptor beta chain. Each CDR3 protein is one row after TCRdb ran MiXCR on the RT-PCR reads. Of about 540,000 distinct CDR3 sequences listed, under 25% were seen once; the top ten hold approximately 2.9%. The data are from a study of response to subunit inactivated influenza vaccine. The same sample was also used in a study of T cells expressing NK-cell markers. That source notes: Researchers built TCR beta cDNA using 5'RACE template switching with UMIs. Serological testing identified seven of the eight sequenced donors as HCMV-seropositive and one as seronegative.

This sample comprised CD4+ T cells sorted from PBMCs, obtained roughly 13 days after vaccination. The sequence was collected from a man aged 50 to 60 who received an inactivated influenza vaccine.

The CDR3 DNA follows: TGTGCCAGCACGGACAGGCGCTCCTACGAGCAGTACTTC. Amino acid sequence: CASTDRRSYEQYF. The chain employs TRBV12-3 or TRBV12-4 and TRBJ2-7, with 7 bases identical to TRBD1. The CDR3 consists of 13 residues. J gave up 0 bases and V 7 bases, and 3 bases lay outside the gene matches.